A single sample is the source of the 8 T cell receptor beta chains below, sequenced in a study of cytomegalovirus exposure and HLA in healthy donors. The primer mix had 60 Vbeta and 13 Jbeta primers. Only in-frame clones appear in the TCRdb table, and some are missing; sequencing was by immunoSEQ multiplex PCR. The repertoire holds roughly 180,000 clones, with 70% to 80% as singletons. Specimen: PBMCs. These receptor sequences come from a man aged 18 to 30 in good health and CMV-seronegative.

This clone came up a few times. The CDR3 loop reads CASSWDRSTNTEAFF. The CDR3 coding sequence is TGTGCCAGCAGTTGGGACAGATCGACGAACACTGAAGCTTTCTTT. The chain links TRBV6-6 to TRBJ1-1; TRBD1 matches 7 bases. Losses at the gene ends were 4 bases for V and 1 base for J; bases not matched to a gene: 6. The CDR3 runs to 15 residues. The germline V gene encodes CDR1 MNHNY and CDR2 SVGAGI (reference sequence).

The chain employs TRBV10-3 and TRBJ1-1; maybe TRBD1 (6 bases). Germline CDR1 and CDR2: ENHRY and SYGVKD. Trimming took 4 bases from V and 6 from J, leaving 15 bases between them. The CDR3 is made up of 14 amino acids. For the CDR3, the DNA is TGTGCCATCAGTGGCACAGGGTCAAAGGCTGAAGCTTTCTTT. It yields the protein CAISGTGSKAEAFF.

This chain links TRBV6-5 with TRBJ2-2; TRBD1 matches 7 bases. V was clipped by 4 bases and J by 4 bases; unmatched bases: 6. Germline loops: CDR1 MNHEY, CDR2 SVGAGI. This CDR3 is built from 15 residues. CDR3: CASSSRGPGTGELFF. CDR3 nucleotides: TGTGCCAGCAGTTCAAGGGGGCCGGGCACCGGGGAGCTGTTTTTT.

CDR3 amino acids: CASSYEGGHTEAFF. The DNA of the CDR3 is TGTGCCAGCAGCTACGAAGGGGGTCACACTGAAGCTTTCTTT. This chain joins TRBV5-4 and TRBJ1-1; D is perhaps TRBD1 (6 bases). The CDR3 extends over 14 amino acids. Deletions cut 3 bases from V and 3 bases from J, with 12 bases between. CDR1 and CDR2 (germline): SGHNT, YYREEE (reference sequence).

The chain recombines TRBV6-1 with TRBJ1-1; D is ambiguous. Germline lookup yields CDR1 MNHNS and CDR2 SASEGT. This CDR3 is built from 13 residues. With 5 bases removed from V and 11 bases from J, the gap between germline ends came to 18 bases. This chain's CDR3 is CASSTPVLLGAFF. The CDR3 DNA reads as TGTGCCAGCAGTACCCCCGTCCTACTAGGGGCTTTCTTT.

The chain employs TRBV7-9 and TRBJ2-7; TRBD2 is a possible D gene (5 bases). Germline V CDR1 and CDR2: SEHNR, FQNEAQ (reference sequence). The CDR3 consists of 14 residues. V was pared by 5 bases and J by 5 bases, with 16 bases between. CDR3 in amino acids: CASSPRRSTDEQYF. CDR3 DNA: TGTGCCAGCAGCCCCCGGAGGTCAACCGACGAGCAGTACTTC.

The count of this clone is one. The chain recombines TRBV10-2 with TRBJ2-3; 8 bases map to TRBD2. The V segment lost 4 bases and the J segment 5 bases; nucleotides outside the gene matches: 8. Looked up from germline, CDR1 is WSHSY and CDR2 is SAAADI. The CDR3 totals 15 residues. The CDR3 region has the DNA TGCGCCAGCAGTGCCCCAACTAGCGGATTAGATACGCAGTATTTT. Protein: CASSAPTSGLDTQYF.

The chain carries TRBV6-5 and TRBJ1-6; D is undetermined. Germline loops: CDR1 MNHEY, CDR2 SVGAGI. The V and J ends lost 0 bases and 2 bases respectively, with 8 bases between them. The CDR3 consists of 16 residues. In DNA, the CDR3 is TGTGCCAGCAGTTACTCAGCAGGCCCCTATAATTCACCCCTCCACTTT. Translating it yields CASSYSAGPYNSPLHF.